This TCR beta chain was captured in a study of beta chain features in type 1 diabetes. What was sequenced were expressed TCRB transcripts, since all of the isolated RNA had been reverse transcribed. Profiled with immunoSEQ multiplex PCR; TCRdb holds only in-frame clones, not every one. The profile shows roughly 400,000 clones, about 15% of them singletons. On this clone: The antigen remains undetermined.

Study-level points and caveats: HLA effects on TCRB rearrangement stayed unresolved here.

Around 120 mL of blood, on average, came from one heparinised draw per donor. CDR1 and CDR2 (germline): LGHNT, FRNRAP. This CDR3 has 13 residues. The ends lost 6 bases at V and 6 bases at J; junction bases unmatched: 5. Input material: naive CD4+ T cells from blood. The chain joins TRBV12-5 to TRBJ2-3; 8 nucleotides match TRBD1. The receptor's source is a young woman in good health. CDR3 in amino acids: CASGAGGRDTQYF. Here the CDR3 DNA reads TGTGCTAGTGGCGCAGGGGGCAGGGATACGCAGTATTTT.